The rows below give T cell receptor beta chains drawn from one sample of a study of T-cell memory formation after mild COVID-19. In TCRdb, the 5' RACE reads were re-called with MiXCR into one record per CDR3 protein. The table has 100,000 to 150,000 distinct CDR3 sequences, 5% to 6.5% seen once; the top ten hold around 2%. The specimen was PBMCs or a T cell subset sorted from them (not recorded which). These receptor sequences come from an adult woman who had mild COVID-19 (a few samples of this study predate the infection). Cell type and time point are not known. Each CDR3 is given with its conserved first and last residue. A D gene is named only where the DNA matches it firmly. Clone size is stated in some rows and not others, as once, few, many or a class when expanded.

TRBV2	.	TRBJ1-1	13	.	CASSRGEGTEAFF	TGTGCCAGCAGCCGAGGGGAAGGCACTGAAGCTTTCTTT
TRBV5-1	.	TRBJ2-3	15	.	CASSLDSARTDTQYF	TGCGCCAGCAGCTTGGACAGTGCCCGCACAGATACGCAGTATTTT
TRBV5-1	.	TRBJ2-6	15	many	CASSLVASGANVLTF	TGCGCCAGCAGCTTGGTCGCCTCTGGGGCCAACGTCCTGACTTTC
TRBV12-3/TRBV12-4	.	TRBJ2-1	13	many	CASAGTTRYAQFF	TGTGCCAGCGCGGGCACCACCCGCTACGCGCAGTTCTTC
TRBV4-1	.	TRBJ1-4	15	few	CASSQGAGAGEKLFF	TGCGCCAGCAGCCAAGGGGCGGGGGCAGGGGAAAAACTGTTTTTT
TRBV6-6	TRBD1	TRBJ2-7	16	many	CASSPPDRGLTYEQYF	TGTGCCAGCAGCCCCCCCGACAGGGGCCTTACCTACGAGCAGTACTTC
TRBV11-2	TRBD2	TRBJ2-1	17	many	CASSLDRAGRAYNEQFF	TGTGCCAGCAGCTTAGATCGAGCGGGGAGGGCCTACAATGAGCAGTTCTTC
TRBV20-1	.	TRBJ2-1	14	many	CSASGGPVWEEQFF	TGCAGTGCTAGCGGGGGGCCGGTTTGGGAGGAGCAGTTCTTC
TRBV7-9	.	TRBJ2-3	12	.	CASSLPADTQYF	TGTGCCAGCAGCTTACCAGCAGATACGCAGTATTTT
TRBV29-1	TRBD1	TRBJ2-3	16	many	CSGIKKDRGKTDTQYF	TGCAGCGGGATCAAAAAGGACAGGGGGAAGACAGATACGCAGTATTTT
TRBV29-1	TRBD1	TRBJ1-1	15	.	CSVQGAAGVNTEAFF	TGCAGCGTCCAGGGGGCAGCGGGGGTTAATACTGAAGCTTTCTTT
TRBV3-1	TRBD2	TRBJ2-1	14	many	CASSLLAGYNEQFF	TGTGCCAGCAGCCTCCTAGCGGGCTACAATGAGCAGTTCTTC
TRBV27	TRBD2	TRBJ2-7	14	many	CASRSSGRKGEQYF	TGTGCCAGCAGGTCGAGCGGGAGAAAAGGCGAGCAGTACTTC
TRBV11-2	TRBD2	TRBJ2-7	15	.	CASSARLARAYEQYF	TGTGCCAGCAGCGCCCGACTAGCGAGGGCCTACGAGCAGTACTTC
TRBV20-1	TRBD1	TRBJ2-7	14	.	CSARKGQGTHEQYF	TGCAGTGCTAGGAAAGGACAGGGGACGCACGAGCAGTACTTC
TRBV6-5	TRBD1	TRBJ2-7	15	few	CASSSGTGAVYEQYF	TGTGCCAGCAGTTCCGGGACAGGGGCCGTCTACGAGCAGTACTTC
TRBV5-1	.	TRBJ1-1	14	many	CASSATLLNTEAFF	TGCGCCAGCAGCGCGACCCTGCTGAACACTGAAGCTTTCTTT
TRBV4-2	.	TRBJ1-6	19	few	CASSPWWERAISYNSPLHF	TGTGCCAGCAGCCCGTGGTGGGAGCGGGCGATCTCCTATAATTCACCCCTCCACTTT
TRBV24-1	TRBD2	TRBJ2-5	16	few	CATSGLSGSIHQTQYF	TGTGCCACCAGTGGCCTTAGCGGGTCTATCCACCAGACCCAGTACTTC
TRBV20-1	.	TRBJ1-5	14	many	CSARPGHDNQPQHF	TGCAGTGCTAGACCCGGACACGACAATCAGCCCCAGCATTTT
TRBV3-1	TRBD1	TRBJ2-4	16	many	CASSQDLGQVFGIQYF	TGTGCCAGCAGCCAAGACCTCGGACAGGTTTTCGGCATTCAGTACTTC
TRBV7-8	TRBD1	TRBJ2-6	20	.	CASSPVAGQGATGGANVLTF	TGTGCCAGCAGCCCCGTCGCGGGACAGGGGGCAACTGGTGGGGCCAACGTCCTGACTTTC
TRBV20-1	TRBD1	TRBJ2-2	14	few	CSASNRGFGGELFF	TGCAGTGCTAGTAACAGGGGATTTGGCGGGGAGCTGTTTTTT
TRBV12-3/TRBV12-4	TRBD2	TRBJ2-1	13	.	CASRLAGGNEQFF	TGTGCCAGCAGGCTAGCGGGAGGAAATGAGCAGTTCTTC
TRBV12-3/TRBV12-4	.	TRBJ1-2	14	many	CASSLGGSNYGYTF	TGTGCCAGCAGTTTAGGAGGGTCTAACTATGGCTACACCTTC
TRBV5-1	TRBD1	TRBJ1-4	13	many	CASSARTGEKLFF	TGCGCCAGCAGCGCCCGGACAGGGGAAAAACTGTTTTTT
TRBV23-1	TRBD1	TRBJ2-3	9	.	CASSHKTGW	TGCGCCAGCAGTCACAAGACAGGGTGG
TRBV7-2	.	TRBJ2-7	14	.	CASSVILYEGEQYF	TGTGCCAGCAGCGTAATTCTCTATGAAGGCGAGCAGTACTTC
TRBV20-1	.	TRBJ2-7	14	few	CSARVYGSRGEQYF	TGCAGTGCTAGGGTGTATGGAAGTAGGGGGGAGCAGTACTTC
TRBV18	.	TRBJ2-3	10	.	CASSPNTQYF	TGTGCCAGCTCACCAAATACGCAGTATTTT
TRBV11-1	.	TRBJ2-7	15	many	CASAGGGTELYEQYF	TGTGCCAGCGCCGGAGGCGGGACAGAACTGTACGAGCAGTACTTC
TRBV7-9	TRBD1	TRBJ1-1	14	few	CASSPDGTVTEAFF	TGTGCCAGCAGCCCGGATGGGACAGTCACTGAAGCTTTCTTT
TRBV11-2	.	TRBJ2-3	13	many	CASSGLSGDTQYF	TGTGCCAGCAGCGGCCTGAGTGGAGATACGCAGTATTTT
TRBV5-1	TRBD2	TRBJ2-1	16	many	CASIAVSGRAYNEQFF	TGCGCCAGCATCGCCGTGAGCGGGAGGGCCTACAATGAGCAGTTCTTC
TRBV30	.	TRBJ1-2	14	.	CAWTPRTAGYGYTF	TGTGCCTGGACCCCAAGGACAGCCGGGTACGGCTACACCTTC
TRBV15	.	TRBJ2-7	14	many	CATSRDRPSYEQYF	TGTGCCACCAGCAGAGATCGGCCCTCCTACGAGCAGTACTTC
TRBV7-2	.	TRBJ1-1	13	many	CASREDMNTEAFF	TGTGCCAGCAGGGAGGACATGAACACTGAAGCTTTCTTT
TRBV29-1	.	TRBJ2-3	13	few	CSVVWKSTDTQYF	TGCAGCGTTGTGTGGAAAAGCACAGATACGCAGTATTTT
TRBV5-1	TRBD1	TRBJ2-3	16	few	CASSPGGQGATDTQYF	TGCGCCAGCAGCCCTGGCGGACAGGGGGCAACAGATACGCAGTATTTT
TRBV25-1	.	TRBJ1-1	11	.	CASSRQTEAFF	TGTGCCAGCTCTAGACAGACTGAAGCTTTCTTT
TRBV7-2	.	TRBJ1-1	14	many	CASSLQGMGTEAFF	TGTGCCAGCAGCTTACAGGGTATGGGCACTGAAGCTTTCTTT
TRBV12-3/TRBV12-4	TRBD2	TRBJ2-1	17	many	CASSLVGGLGSYNEQFF	TGTGCCAGCAGTTTAGTTGGGGGACTAGGCTCCTACAATGAGCAGTTCTTC